What follows are 5 T cell receptor beta chains derived from one specimen sequenced in a study of CD8+CD57+ T cells in acquired aplastic anemia. The study profiled TCR beta VDJ and CDR3 using genomic DNA as template. TCRdb passed the reads through MiXCR, listing each CDR3 protein once. The sample has 250,000 or so distinct CDR3 sequences; around 46% are singletons. Patients chosen for sequencing had shown CD8+CD57+ cell expansion by flow cytometry. The specimen was sorted CD4+, CD8+, or CD8+CD57+ T cells (not recorded which) from PBMCs. The source is a human donor with aplastic anemia.

Details on this clonotype: The junction does not match germline at one end; this may be a read error. CDR3 sequence reads: CAGSPRQGARQPQHF. The CDR3 DNA reads TGTGCCGGCAGTCCTCGACAGGGTGCAAGGCAGCCCCAGCATTTT. The V and J genes are TRBV28 and TRBJ1-5, with 7 bases that match TRBD1. The CDR3 has 15 residues. Per germline, CDR1 MDHEN and CDR2 SYDVKM.

This clonotype was counted ten times or more. This chain links TRBV2 with TRBJ2-1, with 9 bases identical to TRBD2. V lost 4 bases to trimming and J lost 7 bases; unmatched junction nucleotides: 11. The CDR3 has 16 amino acids. Looked up from germline, CDR1 is SNHLY and CDR2 is FYNNEI. The CDR3 DNA is TGTGCCAGCAGTGGCGTGACTAGCGGAGTGGAGAATGAGCAGTTCTTC. Amino acid sequence: CASSGVTSGVENEQFF.

At least ten counts were recorded for this clonotype. This chain links TRBV12-3 or TRBV12-4 with TRBJ2-5; 12 nucleotides agree with TRBD1. V lost 5 bases, J lost 5 bases, and 9 bases stayed unmatched. The CDR3 runs to 16 residues. Here the CDR3 reads CASSLTGTGGLETQYF. CDR3 sequence (DNA): TGTGCCAGCAGTCTTACCGGGACAGGGGGCTTGGAGACCCAGTACTTC.

Note on this clonotype: The junction shows a germline mismatch at one end, possibly a read error. J is TRBJ1-1 and V is TRBV5-1, with 11 positions matching TRBD1. This CDR3 region has 15 residues. The germline V gene has CDR1 SGHRS and CDR2 YFSETQ. The CDR3 is CANRSGQGAYTEAFF. The CDR3 coding sequence is TGTGCCAACAGGAGCGGACAGGGGGCCTACACTGAAGCTTTCTTT.

The chain couples TRBV15 to TRBJ2-7; a weak D match, TRBD2 (6 bases). Trimming shortened V by 4 bases and J by 6 bases, and 16 bases separated the two germline ends. Germline loops: CDR1 LNHNV, CDR2 YYDKDF (reference sequence). The CDR3 loop spans 14 amino acids. The CDR3 loop is CATSNRSSVAEQYF. Written as DNA, the CDR3 is TGTGCCACCAGCAATCGGTCTAGCGTAGCCGAGCAGTACTTC.